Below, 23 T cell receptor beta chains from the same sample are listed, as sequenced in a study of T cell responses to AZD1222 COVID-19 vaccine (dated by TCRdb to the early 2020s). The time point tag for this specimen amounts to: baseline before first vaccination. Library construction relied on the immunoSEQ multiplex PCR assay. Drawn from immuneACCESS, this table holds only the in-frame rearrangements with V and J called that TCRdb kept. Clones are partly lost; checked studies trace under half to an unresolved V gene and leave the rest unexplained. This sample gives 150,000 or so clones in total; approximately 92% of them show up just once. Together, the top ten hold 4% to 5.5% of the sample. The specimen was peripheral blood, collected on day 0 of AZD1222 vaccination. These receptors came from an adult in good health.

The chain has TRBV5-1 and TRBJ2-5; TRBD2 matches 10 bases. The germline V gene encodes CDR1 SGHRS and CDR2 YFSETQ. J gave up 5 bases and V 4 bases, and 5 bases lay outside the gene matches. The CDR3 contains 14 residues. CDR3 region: CASSTAGGGETQYF. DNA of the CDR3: TGCGCCAGCAGCACAGCGGGAGGGGGGGAGACCCAGTACTTC.

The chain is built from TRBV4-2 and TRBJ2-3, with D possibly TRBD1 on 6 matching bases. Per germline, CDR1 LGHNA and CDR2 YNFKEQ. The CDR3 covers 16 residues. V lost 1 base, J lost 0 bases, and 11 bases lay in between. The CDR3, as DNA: TGTGCCAGCAGCCAAGGGACAGTTCCTAGCACAGATACGCAGTATTTT. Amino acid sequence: CASSQGTVPSTDTQYF.

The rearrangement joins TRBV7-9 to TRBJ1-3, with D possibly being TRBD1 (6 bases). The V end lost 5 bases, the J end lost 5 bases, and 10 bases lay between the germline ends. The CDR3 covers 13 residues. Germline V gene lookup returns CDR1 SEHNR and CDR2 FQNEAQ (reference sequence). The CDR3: CASSGQGRNTIYF. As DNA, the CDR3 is TGTGCCAGCAGCGGCCAGGGGAGAAACACCATATATTTT.

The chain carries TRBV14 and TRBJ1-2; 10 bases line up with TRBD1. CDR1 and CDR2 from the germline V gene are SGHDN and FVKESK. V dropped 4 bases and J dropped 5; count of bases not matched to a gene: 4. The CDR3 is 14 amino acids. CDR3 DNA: TGTGCCAGCAGCCTGAGGGGACAGGGGTATGGCTACACCTTC. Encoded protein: CASSLRGQGYGYTF. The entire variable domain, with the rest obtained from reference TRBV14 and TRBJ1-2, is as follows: EAGVTQFPSHSVIEKGQTVTLRCDPISGHDNLYWYRRVMGKEIKFLLHFVKESKQDESGMPNNRFLAERTGGTYSTLKVQPAELEDSGVYFCASSLRGQGYGYTFGSGTRLTVV.

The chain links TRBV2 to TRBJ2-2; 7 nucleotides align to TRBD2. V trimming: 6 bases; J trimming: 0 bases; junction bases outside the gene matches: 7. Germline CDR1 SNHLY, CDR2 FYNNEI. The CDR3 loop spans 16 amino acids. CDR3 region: CASRQRTRPNTGELFF. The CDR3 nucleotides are TGTGCCAGCAGACAAAGGACTAGACCGAACACCGGGGAGCTGTTTTTT. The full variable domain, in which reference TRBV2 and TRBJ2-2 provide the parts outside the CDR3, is EPEVTQTPSHQVTQMGQEVILRCVPISNHLYFYWYRQILGQKVEFLVSFYNNEISEKSEIFDDQFSVERPDGSNFTLKIRSTKLEDSAMYFCASRQRTRPNTGELFFGEGSRLTVL.

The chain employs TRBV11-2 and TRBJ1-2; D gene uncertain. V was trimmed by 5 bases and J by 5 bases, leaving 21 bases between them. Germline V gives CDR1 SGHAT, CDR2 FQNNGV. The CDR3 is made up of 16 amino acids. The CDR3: CASSPSGLEGLYGYTF. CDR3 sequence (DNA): TGTGCCAGCAGCCCCTCGGGTTTGGAGGGTCTTTATGGCTACACCTTC.

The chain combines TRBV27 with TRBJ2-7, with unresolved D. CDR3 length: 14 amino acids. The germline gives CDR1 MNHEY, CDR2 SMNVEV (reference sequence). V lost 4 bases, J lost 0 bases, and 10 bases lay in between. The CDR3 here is CASSSRPTSYEQYF. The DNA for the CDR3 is TGTGCCAGCAGTTCGCGGCCCACCTCCTACGAGCAGTACTTC.

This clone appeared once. CDR3 residues: CSVEAGSGYTF. Here the CDR3 DNA reads TGCAGCGTTGAAGCAGGGAGCGGCTACACCTTC. The chain is built from TRBV29-1 and TRBJ1-2; the D gene is possibly TRBD1 (5 bases). This CDR3 is built from 11 residues. V lost 1 base and J lost 8, with 8 bases in between. Germline lookup yields CDR1 SQVTM and CDR2 ANQGSEA.

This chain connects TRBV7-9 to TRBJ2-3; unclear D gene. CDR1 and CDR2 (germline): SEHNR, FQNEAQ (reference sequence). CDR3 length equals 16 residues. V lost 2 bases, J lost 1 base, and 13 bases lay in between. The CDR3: CASSLTAQSGTDTQYF. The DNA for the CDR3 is TGTGCCAGCAGCTTAACGGCCCAGAGCGGCACAGATACGCAGTATTTT.

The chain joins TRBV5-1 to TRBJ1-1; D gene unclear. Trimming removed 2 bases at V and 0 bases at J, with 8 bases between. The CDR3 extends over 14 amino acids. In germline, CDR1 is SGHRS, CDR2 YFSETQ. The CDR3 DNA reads TGCGCCAGCAGCTTAGTGACATTGAACACTGAAGCTTTCTTT. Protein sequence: CASSLVTLNTEAFF.

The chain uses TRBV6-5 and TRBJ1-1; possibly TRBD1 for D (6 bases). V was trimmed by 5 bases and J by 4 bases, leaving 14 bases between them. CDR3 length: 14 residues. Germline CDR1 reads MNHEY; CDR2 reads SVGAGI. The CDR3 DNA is TGTGCCAGCAGTATCTCTACAGGGACCACTGAAGCTTTCTTT. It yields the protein CASSISTGTTEAFF.

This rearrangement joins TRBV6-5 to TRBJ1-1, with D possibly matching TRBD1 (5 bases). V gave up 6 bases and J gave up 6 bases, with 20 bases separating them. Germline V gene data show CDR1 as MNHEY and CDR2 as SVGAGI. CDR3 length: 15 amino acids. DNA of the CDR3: TGTGCCAGCAGCCGTGCGAGGGGCGGGGGTTCTGAAGCTTTCTTT. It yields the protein CASSRARGGGSEAFF.

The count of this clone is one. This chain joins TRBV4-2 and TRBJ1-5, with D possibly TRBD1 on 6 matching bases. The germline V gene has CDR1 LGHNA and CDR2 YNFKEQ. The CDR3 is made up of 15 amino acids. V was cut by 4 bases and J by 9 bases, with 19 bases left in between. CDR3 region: CASSRRGGGPWPQHF. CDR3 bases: TGTGCCAGCAGCCGCCGAGGGGGGGGACCCTGGCCCCAGCATTTT.

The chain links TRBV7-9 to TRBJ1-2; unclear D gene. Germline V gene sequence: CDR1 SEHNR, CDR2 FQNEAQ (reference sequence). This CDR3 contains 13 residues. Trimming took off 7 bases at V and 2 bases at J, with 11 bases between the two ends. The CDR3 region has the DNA TGTGCCAGCAAATCCGCGGAAAACTATGGCTACACCTTC. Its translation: CASKSAENYGYTF. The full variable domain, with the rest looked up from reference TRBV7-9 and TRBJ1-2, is DTGVSQNPRHKITKRGQNVTFRCDPISEHNRLYWYRQTLGQGPEFLTYFQNEAQLEKSRLLSDRFSAERPKGSFSTLEIQRTEQGDSAMYLCASKSAENYGYTFGSGTRLTVV.

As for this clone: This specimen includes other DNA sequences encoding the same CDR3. CDR3 DNA: TGCGCCAGCAGCTTGGGATACGAGCAGTACTTC. It codes for CASSLGYEQYF. The chain recombines TRBV5-1 with TRBJ2-7, with D unclear. V lost 0 bases, J lost 4 bases, and 2 bases lay in between. CDR3 length equals 11 residues. Germline-derived CDR1 and CDR2 are SGHRS and YFSETQ.

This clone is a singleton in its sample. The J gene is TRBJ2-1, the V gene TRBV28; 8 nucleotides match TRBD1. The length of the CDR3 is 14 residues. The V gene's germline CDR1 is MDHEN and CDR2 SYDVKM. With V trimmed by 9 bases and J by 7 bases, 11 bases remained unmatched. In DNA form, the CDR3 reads TGTGCCAGTACAGGGGGTAGGATAAGGAATGAGCAGTTCTTC. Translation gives CASTGGRIRNEQFF.

For the CDR3, the DNA is TGTGCCAGCAGCCCCCGGAGGCTTCAGATGACTGGCTACACCTTC. As protein: CASSPRRLQMTGYTF. The chain has TRBV7-2 and TRBJ1-2; D uncertain. Germline V gene sequence: CDR1 SGHTA, CDR2 FQGNSA. V dropped 5 bases and J dropped 7 bases, with 20 bases sitting between them. This CDR3 region has 15 residues.

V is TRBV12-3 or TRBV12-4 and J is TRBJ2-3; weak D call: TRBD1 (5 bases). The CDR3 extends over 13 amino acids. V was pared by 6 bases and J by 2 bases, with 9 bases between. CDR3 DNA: TGTGCCAGCAGCCCAGGGATCACAGATACGCAGTATTTT. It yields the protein CASSPGITDTQYF.

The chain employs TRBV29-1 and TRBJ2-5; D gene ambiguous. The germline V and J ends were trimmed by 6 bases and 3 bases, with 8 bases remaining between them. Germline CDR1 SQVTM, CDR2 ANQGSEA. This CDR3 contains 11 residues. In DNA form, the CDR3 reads TGCAGCGTGGCGCGTAAAGAGACCCAGTACTTC. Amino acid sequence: CSVARKETQYF.

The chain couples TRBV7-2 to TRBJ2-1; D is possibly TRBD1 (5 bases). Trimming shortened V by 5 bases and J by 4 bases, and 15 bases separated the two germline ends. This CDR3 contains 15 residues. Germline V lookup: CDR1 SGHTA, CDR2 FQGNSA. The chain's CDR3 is CASSPVEGAYNEQFF. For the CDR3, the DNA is TGTGCCAGCAGCCCGGTGGAAGGGGCTTACAATGAGCAGTTCTTC.

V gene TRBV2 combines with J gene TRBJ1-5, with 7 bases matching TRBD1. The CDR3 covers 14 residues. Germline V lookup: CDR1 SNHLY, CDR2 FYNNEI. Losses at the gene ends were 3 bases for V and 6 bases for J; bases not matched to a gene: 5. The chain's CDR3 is CASSETGRGQPQHF. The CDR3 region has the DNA TGTGCCAGCAGTGAGACAGGGAGGGGTCAGCCCCAGCATTTT.

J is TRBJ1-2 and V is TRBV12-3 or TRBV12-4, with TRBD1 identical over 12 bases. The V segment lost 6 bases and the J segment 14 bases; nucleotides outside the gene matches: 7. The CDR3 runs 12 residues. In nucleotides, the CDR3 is TGTGCCAGCAGGGTCGGGACAGGGGGCCAGACCTTC. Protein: CASRVGTGGQTF.

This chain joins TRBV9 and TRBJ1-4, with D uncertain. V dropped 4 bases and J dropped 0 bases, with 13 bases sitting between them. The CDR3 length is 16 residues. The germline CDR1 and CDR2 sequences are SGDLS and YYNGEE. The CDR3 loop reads CASSLMGYPTNEKLFF. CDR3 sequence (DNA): TGTGCCAGCAGCTTAATGGGGTATCCAACTAATGAAAAACTGTTTTTT.